A single sample gave rise to the 25 T cell receptor beta chains below, sequenced in a study of shared clonotypes between healthy human individuals. Some clones are missing from TCRdb's copy, which holds only in-frame ones; the method was immunoSEQ multiplex PCR. The data contain approximately 1,500,000 clones, 95% to 99% of them seen just once; the ten biggest clones take up around 0.45%. Sequencing was carried out using naive CD4+ T cells sorted from blood. The subset here: CD45RA+ positively selected. Every receptor here comes from a man younger than 40 in good health.

The chain links TRBV5-4 to TRBJ1-5, with D possibly TRBD1 on 6 matching bases. V was cut by 4 bases and J by 0 bases, with 20 bases left in between. In germline, CDR1 is SGHNT, CDR2 YYREEE (reference sequence). The CDR3 is 18 residues long. The CDR3 nucleotides read TGTGCCAGCAGCCTGGGTACCACAGGGAAGTATAGCAATCAGCCCCAGCATTTT. Translation gives CASSLGTTGKYSNQPQHF.

Written as DNA, the CDR3 is TGTGCCAGCAGGGGACTAGCGGGAGAGCAGTTCTTC. Its translation is CASRGLAGEQFF. The rearrangement uses TRBV28 and TRBJ2-1; 13 bases align to TRBD2. In germline, CDR1 is MDHEN, CDR2 SYDVKM. The CDR3 runs 12 residues. V gave up 6 bases and J gave up 10 bases; unmatched junction bases: 0.

CDR3 DNA sequence: TGTGCCAGCAGTGTCCGGGAGAACTCCAATGAGCAGTTCTTC. Translating it yields CASSVRENSNEQFF. The gene calls are TRBV7-9 and TRBJ2-1; tentatively, D is TRBD2 (6 bases). Trimming pared 6 bases from V and 6 bases from J, leaving 15 bases between. The germline V gene has CDR1 SEHNR and CDR2 FQNEAQ (reference sequence). This CDR3 has 14 amino acids.

The chain has TRBV5-1 and TRBJ2-1; D is possibly TRBD2 (6 bases). Germline V gene data show CDR1 as SGHRS and CDR2 as YFSETQ. Trimming shortened V by 0 bases and J by 4 bases, and 14 bases separated the two germline ends. The CDR3 runs 16 residues. CDR3 in DNA: TGCGCCAGCAGCTTGGACGGACTAAACCTATACAATGAGCAGTTCTTC. Its translation: CASSLDGLNLYNEQFF.

The V call is TRBV2, the J call TRBJ2-2, with TRBD2 matching over 7 bases. J gave up 4 bases and V 6 bases, and 11 bases lay outside the gene matches. The V gene's germline CDR1 is SNHLY and CDR2 FYNNEI. The CDR3 extends over 16 amino acids. CDR3 sequence reads: CASSRRPGRGTGELFF. The CDR3 DNA reads TGTGCCAGCAGCCGACGTCCAGGGAGGGGCACCGGGGAGCTGTTTTTT.

The chain recombines TRBV7-6 with TRBJ2-7; no clear D. CDR3 length equals 14 residues. The germline V and J ends were trimmed by 0 bases and 3 bases, with 9 bases remaining between them. The V gene's germline CDR1 is SGHVS and CDR2 FNYEAQ. The CDR3 reads CASSLAPRNYEQYF. The CDR3 coding sequence is TGTGCCAGCAGCTTAGCGCCGAGGAACTACGAGCAGTACTTC.

The chain couples TRBV6-5 to TRBJ2-1; 7 bases map to TRBD2. CDR3 length: 15 residues. Losses at the gene ends were 5 bases for V and 12 bases for J; bases not matched to a gene: 16. The germline V gene has CDR1 MNHEY and CDR2 SVGAGI. The CDR3 coding sequence is TGTGCCAGCAGTCACGGGACTACCACGACCATTAGGCAGTTCTTC. Its protein product is CASSHGTTTTIRQFF.

This chain links TRBV6-6 with TRBJ2-3, with a possible D match to TRBD1 (5 bases). This CDR3 comprises 14 residues. The ends were cut back, 4 bases at V and 6 bases at J, with 14 bases in the middle. Germline lookup yields CDR1 MNHNY and CDR2 SVGAGI (reference sequence). CDR3 sequence reads: CASSSIIAGDTQYF. The CDR3 DNA sequence: TGTGCCAGCAGTTCCATAATCGCAGGGGATACGCAGTATTTT.

The rearrangement uses TRBV23-1 and TRBJ2-1; the D gene could be TRBD1 or TRBD2 (5 bases each). TRBV23-1 is an open reading frame whose function is uncertain. Deletions cut 2 bases from V and 5 bases from J, with 13 bases between. The CDR3 consists of 15 residues. The CDR3 loop is CASSQRDVANNEQFF. DNA of the CDR3: TGCGCCAGCAGTCAAAGGGACGTAGCTAACAATGAGCAGTTCTTC.

This clone was seen just once. The V call is TRBV28, the J call TRBJ2-7, with TRBD1 identical over 7 bases. This CDR3 contains 15 residues. Germline lookup yields CDR1 MDHEN and CDR2 SYDVKM. Trimming cost V 5 bases and J 3 bases; bases outside gene matches: 10. The CDR3 DNA sequence: TGTGCCAGCAGTCTCGGGACAGCCTTAAACTACGAGCAGTACTTC. This encodes CASSLGTALNYEQYF. The full variable domain, with the rest looked up from reference TRBV28 and TRBJ2-7, is DVKVTQSSRYLVKRTGEKVFLECVQDMDHENMFWYRQDPGLGLRLIYFSYDVKMKEKGDIPEGYSVSREKKERFSLILESASTNQTSMYLCASSLGTALNYEQYFGPGTRLTVT.

The chain couples TRBV6-1 to TRBJ2-5; either TRBD1 or TRBD2 may supply D (5 bases each). Trimming stripped 7 bases from V and 5 bases from J, with 20 bases between. The CDR3 has 15 residues. Germline V CDR1 and CDR2: MNHNS, SASEGT. CDR3 bases: TGTGCCAGCAATTGGGGGAGTCCGGCCGTGGAGACCCAGTACTTC. This gives the protein CASNWGSPAVETQYF.

This clone showed up just once. The chain combines TRBV11-3 with TRBJ2-2; the D is unclear. V lost 8 bases and J lost 4, with 17 bases in between. The V gene's germline CDR1 is SGHNT and CDR2 YENEEA. The CDR3 extends over 15 amino acids. The CDR3 DNA reads as TGTGCCAGCCAACGAACGGCATTGGGCACCGGGGAGCTGTTTTTT. It yields the protein CASQRTALGTGELFF.

The chain is built from TRBV29-1 and TRBJ2-1, with D unclear. This CDR3 spans 12 amino acids. Germline V gives CDR1 SQVTM, CDR2 ANQGSEA. With 8 bases removed from V and 8 bases from J, the gap between germline ends came to 16 bases. CDR3 loop: CSIQPWMDEQFF. CDR3 DNA: TGCAGCATTCAACCCTGGATGGATGAGCAGTTCTTC.

The chain has TRBV18 and TRBJ2-3; 11 positions match TRBD2. CDR1 and CDR2 (germline): KGHSH, LQKENI. The junction had 5 bases not matched to a gene; V was cut back by 3 bases and J by 0 bases. CDR3 length: 17 amino acids. For the CDR3, the DNA is TGTGCCAGCTCACCCTGGACTAGCGGGCCGAGCACAGATACGCAGTATTTT. Amino acid sequence: CASSPWTSGPSTDTQYF. Supplemented by reference TRBV18 and TRBJ2-3, the full variable domain reads NAGVMQNPRHLVRRRGQEARLRCSPMKGHSHVYWYRQLPEEGLKFMVYLQKENIIDESGMPKERFSAEFPKEGPSILRIQQVVRGDSAAYFCASSPWTSGPSTDTQYFGPGTRLTVL.

This clone was counted once. The V call is TRBV28, the J call TRBJ2-7, with TRBD1 identical over 7 bases. The CDR3 contains 16 residues. The V and J ends lost 3 bases and 4 bases, in that order; junction bases with no gene match: 12. Per germline, CDR1 MDHEN and CDR2 SYDVKM. CDR3: CASSFSPLRGRYEQYF. The CDR3 nucleotides read TGTGCCAGCAGTTTTAGTCCCCTAAGGGGGCGGTACGAGCAGTACTTC.

The J gene is TRBJ2-3, the V gene TRBV9; D is uncertain. V was trimmed by 2 bases and J by 9 bases, leaving 16 bases between them. The germline V gene encodes CDR1 SGDLS and CDR2 YYNGEE. This CDR3 region has 14 residues. The CDR3 reads CASSVEGSLGTQYF. DNA for the CDR3: TGTGCCAGCAGCGTTGAAGGTTCCCTGGGAACGCAGTATTTT.

The V gene is TRBV9, the J gene TRBJ2-5; D remains unclear. The V end was cut by 0 bases, the J end by 0 bases, with 9 bases between. This CDR3 spans 15 amino acids. CDR1 and CDR2 from the germline V gene are SGDLS and YYNGEE. This chain's CDR3 is CASSVVGVYQETQYF. In DNA, the CDR3 is TGTGCCAGCAGCGTAGTTGGGGTGTACCAAGAGACCCAGTACTTC.

The J gene is TRBJ2-1, the V gene TRBV5-1; D may be TRBD2 (6 bases). The length of the CDR3 is 17 residues. Per the germline V gene, CDR1 is SGHRS and CDR2 is YFSETQ. Trimming took 1 base from V and 6 from J, leaving 20 bases between them. This CDR3 is CASSLTVGTGTSNEQFF. For the CDR3, the DNA is TGCGCCAGCAGCTTGACCGTTGGGACTGGAACATCCAATGAGCAGTTCTTC.

The rearrangement uses TRBV18 and TRBJ1-1; perhaps TRBD1 as D (5 bases). Germline CDR1 and CDR2: KGHSH and LQKENI. The CDR3 has 16 amino acids. V was cut by 0 bases and J by 5 bases, with 16 bases left in between. DNA for the CDR3: TGTGCCAGCTCACCACCGGTGGGACCGGAATTGACTGAAGCTTTCTTT. Translated, it gives CASSPPVGPELTEAFF.

The chain carries TRBV5-1 and TRBJ2-7, with D uncertain. CDR3 size: 14 residues. Trimming stripped 4 bases from V and 0 bases from J, with 11 bases between. Germline V gene lookup returns CDR1 SGHRS and CDR2 YFSETQ. For the CDR3, the DNA is TGCGCCAGCAGCAGGGATTGGATCTCCTACGAGCAGTACTTC. Its translation is CASSRDWISYEQYF.

The chain links TRBV29-1 to TRBJ2-3, with 9 bases lining up with TRBD2. Germline V gives CDR1 SQVTM, CDR2 ANQGSEA. The CDR3 covers 14 residues. V shed 5 bases and J 0 bases; nucleotides not matched to a gene: 3. CDR3 in DNA: TGCAGCGTTCCTAGCGGGACGAGCACAGATACGCAGTATTTT. Its translation is CSVPSGTSTDTQYF.

The chain uses TRBV9 and TRBJ1-2, with D unclear. Trimming removed 3 bases from V and 1 base from J, with 10 bases in between. Germline values: CDR1 SGDLS, CDR2 YYNGEE. There are 14 residues in the CDR3. CDR3 coding DNA: TGTGCCAGCAGCGCAGACATAGGTAACTATGGCTACACCTTC. Translated: CASSADIGNYGYTF.

The chain combines TRBV5-1 with TRBJ1-2; no reliable D call. Germline loops: CDR1 SGHRS, CDR2 YFSETQ. CDR3 length: 12 amino acids. Trimming left V 0 bases short and J 8 bases short, with 8 bases between. The CDR3 DNA is TGCGCCAGCAGCTTGGAAAGACAAGGCTACACCTTC. Encoded protein: CASSLERQGYTF.

V and J are TRBV27 and TRBJ2-3; the D gene could be TRBD1 or TRBD2 (5 bases each). The V end was cut by 4 bases, the J end by 5 bases, with 16 bases between. The germline CDR1 and CDR2 sequences are MNHEY and SMNVEV (reference sequence). The CDR3 extends over 15 amino acids. The CDR3 bases are TGTGCCAGCAGTTCCCAGGGACGAAGGGGAGATACGCAGTATTTT. This translates into CASSSQGRRGDTQYF.

V usage is TRBV5-6 and J usage is TRBJ2-7, with a weak D call TRBD2 (6 bases). Trimming cost V 2 bases and J 1 base, with 13 bases left between them. Germline-derived CDR1 and CDR2 are SGHDT and YYEEEE. The CDR3 covers 15 residues. The CDR3 bases are TGTGCCAGCAGCTTCTCTAGCGTCCCATCCTACGAGCAGTACTTC. This encodes CASSFSSVPSYEQYF.